Below are 22 T cell receptor beta chains sequenced from a single sample in a study of T-cell memory formation after mild COVID-19. MiXCR, applied by TCRdb to the 5' RACE reads, yields one record per CDR3 protein. Among about 560,000 distinct CDR3 sequences listed, about 20% were seen once. Source material: PBMCs or a T cell subset sorted from them (not recorded which). These receptors came from an adult woman who had mild COVID-19 (a few samples of this study predate the infection). Cell type and time point are not known.

This clonotype was seen only a few times. The chain combines TRBV3-1 with TRBJ2-7, with D possibly being TRBD2 (6 bases). This CDR3 contains 13 residues. Germline values: CDR1 LGHDT, CDR2 YNNKEL (reference sequence). V lost 5 bases and J lost 5, with 13 bases in between. The CDR3 DNA reads as TGTGCCAGCAGCTCCCAGACTAGACACGAGCAGTACTTC. This encodes CASSSQTRHEQYF.

This clonotype has just a few counts. This chain joins TRBV6-2 or TRBV6-3 and TRBJ1-1; D is unclear. V lost 2 bases and J 0 bases, leaving 13 bases between the germline ends. The CDR3 contains 16 residues. Germline V lookup: CDR1 MNHEY, CDR2 SVGEGT. The CDR3 region is CASSYIQSSMNTEAFF. In DNA form, the CDR3 reads TGTGCCAGCAGTTACATCCAGAGCTCCATGAACACTGAAGCTTTCTTT.

V gene TRBV6-5 combines with J gene TRBJ2-3, with a tentative D call TRBD2 (5 bases). V lost 6 bases, J lost 0 bases, and 7 bases lay in between. CDR1 and CDR2 (germline): MNHEY, SVGAGI. The CDR3 contains 13 residues. CDR3 residues: CASSDYSTDTQYF. CDR3 bases: TGTGCCAGCAGCGACTATAGCACAGATACGCAGTATTTT.

This chain uses TRBV7-9 with TRBJ1-1; 7 positions agree with TRBD1. J gave up 5 bases and V 8 bases, and 8 bases lay outside the gene matches. The length of the CDR3 is 13 residues. Germline V gene data show CDR1 as SEHNR and CDR2 as FQNEAQ (reference sequence). CDR3 sequence: CASHEGGLTEAFF. DNA for the CDR3: TGTGCCAGCCACGAAGGGGGCTTGACTGAAGCTTTCTTT.

The rearrangement links TRBV5-1 to TRBJ1-2; no definite D call. The CDR3 spans 17 residues. CDR1 is SGHRS and CDR2 is YFSETQ in the germline V gene. V shed 5 bases and J shed 8 bases, with 28 bases lying between them. The CDR3 loop reads CASSFAIQTVASGGYTF. CDR3 nucleotide sequence: TGCGCCAGCAGTTTCGCAATACAGACTGTCGCGAGCGGGGGCTACACCTTC.

This clonotype was found a few times. The chain joins TRBV11-2 to TRBJ1-2, with D perhaps matching TRBD1 (5 bases). This CDR3 has 15 residues. Looked up from germline, CDR1 is SGHAT and CDR2 is FQNNGV. V shed 1 base and J shed 3 bases, with 12 bases lying between them. CDR3 amino acids: CASSLAPGGDYGYTF. CDR3 DNA: TGTGCCAGCAGCTTAGCCCCGGGGGGAGACTATGGCTACACCTTC.

This clonotype was counted ten times or more. This sequence joins TRBV20-1 and TRBJ1-1; D is possibly TRBD1 (5 bases). V was cut by 1 base and J by 0 bases, with 9 bases left in between. Germline-derived CDR1 and CDR2 are DFQATT and SNEGSKA (reference sequence). This CDR3 spans 14 amino acids. The CDR3 spells CSARVGTLNTEAFF. The CDR3 DNA reads TGCAGTGCTAGAGTCGGGACTTTGAACACTGAAGCTTTCTTT.

Here the CDR3 reads CSASREGTSGGEWHEQYF. Here the CDR3 DNA reads TGCAGTGCTTCGAGGGAGGGGACTAGCGGGGGTGAGTGGCACGAGCAGTACTTC. V and J are TRBV20-1 and TRBJ2-7; 14 bases are shared with TRBD2. Germline V gene data show CDR1 as DFQATT and CDR2 as SNEGSKA (reference sequence). This CDR3 has 18 amino acids. J lost 5 bases, V lost 5 bases, and 17 bases had no gene match.

This clonotype was observed at least ten times. The genes are TRBV7-8 and TRBJ2-1; D possibly corresponds to TRBD1 (6 bases). Deletions cut 1 base from V and 4 bases from J, with 11 bases between. The CDR3 sequence is 15 residues long. Germline V lookup: CDR1 SGHVS, CDR2 FQNEAQ. The chain's CDR3 is CASSLDDRRYNEQFF. The CDR3 DNA reads as TGTGCCAGCAGCTTAGATGACAGGAGATACAATGAGCAGTTCTTC.

The chain is built from TRBV10-1 and TRBJ2-3; D perhaps matches TRBD1 (5 bases). The V end lost 8 bases, the J end lost 6 bases, and 6 bases lay between the germline ends. Germline V gives CDR1 WNHNN, CDR2 SYGVQD (reference sequence). This CDR3 spans 10 amino acids. CDR3 protein: CASPGDTQYF. In DNA, the CDR3 is TGCGCCAGCCCAGGGGATACGCAGTATTTT.

V gene TRBV4-1 combines with J gene TRBJ2-7, with no clear D. The germline V and J ends were trimmed by 5 bases and 3 bases, with 11 bases remaining between them. Per germline, CDR1 MGHRA and CDR2 YSYEKL. There are 13 residues in the CDR3. Here the CDR3 DNA reads TGCGCCAGCAGCGCCCTTTTTGGCTACGAGCAGTACTTC. Amino acid sequence: CASSALFGYEQYF.

The chain links TRBV7-2 to TRBJ2-1; D uncertain. The V end was cut by 0 bases, the J end by 6 bases, with 6 bases between. The germline CDR1 and CDR2 sequences are SGHTA and FQGNSA. CDR3 length: 13 residues. CDR3 sequence (DNA): TGTGCCAGCAGCTTAGCCCAAGGCAATGAGCAGTTCTTC. Amino acid sequence: CASSLAQGNEQFF.

This clonotype has ten or more counts. This sequence joins TRBV27 and TRBJ2-2, with D possibly TRBD1 on 6 matching bases. V lost 6 bases to trimming and J lost 5 bases, with 10 bases between them. Per germline, CDR1 MNHEY and CDR2 SMNVEV (reference sequence). The CDR3 is made up of 13 amino acids. For the CDR3, the DNA is TGTGCCAGCAGCCTACAGGGTACCGGGGAGCTGTTTTTT. Its protein is CASSLQGTGELFF.

This clonotype was seen ten or more times. The genes are TRBV5-1 and TRBJ2-3, with TRBD2 matching 10 bases. This CDR3 is 16 amino acids long. Losses at the gene ends were 4 bases for V and 3 bases for J; bases not matched to a gene: 8. CDR1 SGHRS and CDR2 YFSETQ come from the germline V gene. The CDR3 DNA sequence: TGCGCCAGCAGCGCGAAATTGACTAGCGGGACAGATACGCAGTATTTT. Residues: CASSAKLTSGTDTQYF.

This clonotype was counted only a few times. V gene TRBV5-1 combines with J gene TRBJ2-7; TRBD1 is a possible D gene (5 bases). This CDR3 comprises 16 residues. Germline V CDR1 and CDR2: SGHRS, YFSETQ. V was clipped by 2 bases and J by 5 bases, with 20 bases between them. The DNA for the CDR3 is TGCGCCAGCAGCTTTAGGCCAGAAAAGGGGTTACACGAGCAGTACTTC. This codes for CASSFRPEKGLHEQYF.

CDR3 DNA: TGCGCCAGCAGCCGGACAGGGGTCGGTGAGCAGTTCTTC. This gives the protein CASSRTGVGEQFF. J is TRBJ2-1 and V is TRBV5-1; 9 bases line up with TRBD1. Germline trimming cut 4 bases from V and 9 bases from J; bases unmatched to any gene: 5. Germline CDR1 reads SGHRS; CDR2 reads YFSETQ. The CDR3 totals 13 residues. The full variable domain, completed using reference TRBV5-1 and TRBJ2-1, is KAGVTQTPRYLIKTRGQQVTLSCSPISGHRSVSWYQQTPGQGLQFLFEYFSETQRNKGNFPGRFSGRQFSNSRSEMNVSTLELGDSALYLCASSRTGVGEQFFGPGTRLTVL.

A few counts support this clonotype. This chain uses TRBV20-1 with TRBJ1-2; 7 nucleotides align to TRBD1. Germline CDR1 DFQATT, CDR2 SNEGSKA (reference sequence). The trim removed 4 bases at V and 2 bases at J, leaving 7 bases unmatched. The CDR3 has 14 residues. CDR3 loop: CSANPSGQNYGYTF. CDR3 sequence (DNA): TGCAGTGCTAATCCCTCGGGACAGAACTATGGCTACACCTTC.

The chain joins TRBV6-4 to TRBJ2-1, with 7 bases fitting TRBD2. Germline lookup yields CDR1 MRHNA and CDR2 SNTAGT. The CDR3 loop spans 13 amino acids. With V trimmed by 2 bases and J by 12 bases, 7 bases remained unmatched. The CDR3 spells CASSDRGREGQFF. CDR3 coding DNA: TGTGCCAGCAGTGACCGCGGGAGAGAGGGGCAGTTCTTC.

CDR3 DNA sequence: TGTGCCAGCAGCTCCGGCCCAGCCGGGGAGCTGTTTTTT. This gives the protein CASSSGPAGELFF. This rearrangement joins TRBV13 to TRBJ2-2, with D uncertain. The CDR3 totals 13 residues. Germline values: CDR1 PRHDT, CDR2 FYEKMQ (reference sequence). V was trimmed by 4 bases and J by 6 bases, leaving 9 bases between them.

Only a few counts were recorded for this clonotype. The gene calls are TRBV7-2 and TRBJ2-1, with a possible D match to TRBD1 (6 bases). Trimming removed 6 bases from V and 0 bases from J, with 18 bases in between. This CDR3 comprises 17 residues. The germline CDR1 and CDR2 sequences are SGHTA and FQGNSA. CDR3 in DNA: TGTGCCAGCAGTTCAAGGACAGCCACTTACTCCTACAATGAGCAGTTCTTC. Its translation: CASSSRTATYSYNEQFF.

This clonotype was found a few times. The CDR3 sequence is CASSQVVWETQYF. The CDR3 nucleotides read TGCGCCAGCAGCCAAGTAGTATGGGAGACCCAGTACTTC. This chain connects TRBV4-1 to TRBJ2-5; no clear D gene. This CDR3 has 13 residues. Per germline, CDR1 MGHRA and CDR2 YSYEKL. V was pared by 1 base and J by 5 bases, with 8 bases between.

The genes are TRBV2 and TRBJ2-1; D is perhaps TRBD2 (5 bases). The V gene's germline CDR1 is SNHLY and CDR2 FYNNEI. V dropped 0 bases and J dropped 6 bases, with 9 bases sitting between them. The CDR3 spans 14 residues. The CDR3 DNA reads as TGTGCCAGCAGTGAAGCTAGCGCGATCAATGAGCAGTTCTTC. Its translation: CASSEASAINEQFF.